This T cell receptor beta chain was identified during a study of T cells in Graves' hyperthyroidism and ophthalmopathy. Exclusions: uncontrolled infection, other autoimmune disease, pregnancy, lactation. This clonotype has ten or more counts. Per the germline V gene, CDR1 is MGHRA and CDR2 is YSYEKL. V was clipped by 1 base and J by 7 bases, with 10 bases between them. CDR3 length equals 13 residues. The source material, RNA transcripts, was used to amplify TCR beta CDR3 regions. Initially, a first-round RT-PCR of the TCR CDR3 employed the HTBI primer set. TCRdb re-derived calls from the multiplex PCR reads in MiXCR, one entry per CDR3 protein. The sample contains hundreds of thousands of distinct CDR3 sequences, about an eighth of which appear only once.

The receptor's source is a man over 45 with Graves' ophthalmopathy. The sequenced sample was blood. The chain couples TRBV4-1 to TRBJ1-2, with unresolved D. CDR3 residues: CASSQARTPGYTF. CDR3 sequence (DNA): TGCGCCAGCAGCCAAGCAAGAACCCCTGGCTACACCTTC.